The rows below give T cell receptor beta chains drawn from one sample of a study of blood T cell repertoires in COVID-19. TCRdb keeps only in-frame clones here, not all; method: immunoSEQ multiplex PCR. This sample has some 95,000 clones; around 82% occur once, and the top ten carry about 8.4%. Sequences were obtained from peripheral blood. All receptors come from a man aged 50 or older who had recovered from COVID-19. CDR3s include the opening cysteine and the closing phenylalanine or tryptophan. A D gene is named only where the DNA matches it firmly. Only some rows state a clone size, as once, few, many or a class for expanded clones.

v_gene: TRBV7-8; abundance: NA; j_gene: TRBJ1-1; d_gene: NA; CDR3aa: CASSLSSGVTEAFF; CDR3nt: TGTGCCAGCAGCTTGTCCTCGGGAGTGACTGAAGCTTTCTTT
v_gene: TRBV5-1; abundance: NA; j_gene: TRBJ1-1; d_gene: NA; CDR3aa: CASSLLAGNTEAFF; CDR3nt: TGCGCCAGCAGCTTGTTAGCGGGGAACACTGAAGCTTTCTTT
v_gene: TRBV27; abundance: NA; j_gene: TRBJ2-4; d_gene: TRBD1; CDR3aa: CASSFWSGQGEGAKNIQYF; CDR3nt: TGTGCCAGCAGTTTCTGGTCGGGACAGGGAGAAGGGGCCAAAAACATTCAGTACTTC
v_gene: TRBV2; abundance: NA; j_gene: TRBJ2-1; d_gene: TRBD1; CDR3aa: CASSKGQGPLGSYNEQFF; CDR3nt: TGTGCCAGCAGTAAGGGACAGGGGCCACTAGGGTCCTACAATGAGCAGTTCTTC
v_gene: TRBV4-2; abundance: few; j_gene: TRBJ2-7; d_gene: NA; CDR3aa: CASSQEEGGANEQYF; CDR3nt: TGTGCCAGCAGCCAAGAAGAGGGGGGGGCCAACGAGCAGTACTTC
v_gene: TRBV2; abundance: few; j_gene: TRBJ1-4; d_gene: NA; CDR3aa: CASETSATNEKLFF; CDR3nt: TGTGCCAGCGAAACCTCAGCAACTAATGAAAAACTGTTTTTT
v_gene: TRBV5-4; abundance: NA; j_gene: TRBJ2-3; d_gene: NA; CDR3aa: CASSLDSVGAWQYF; CDR3nt: TGTGCCAGCAGCTTGGACTCGGTAGGGGCGTGGCAGTATTTT
v_gene: TRBV2; abundance: NA; j_gene: TRBJ2-5; d_gene: NA; CDR3aa: CASSEVGAGGETQYF; CDR3nt: TGTGCCAGCAGTGAAGTAGGGGCAGGGGGGGAGACCCAGTACTTC
v_gene: TRBV2; abundance: NA; j_gene: TRBJ1-4; d_gene: NA; CDR3aa: CASSNLATNEKLFF; CDR3nt: TGTGCCAGCAGTAACTTAGCAACTAATGAAAAACTGTTTTTT
v_gene: TRBV19; abundance: few; j_gene: TRBJ1-5; d_gene: TRBD1; CDR3aa: CASSIGLDRGHQPQHF; CDR3nt: TGTGCCAGTAGTATAGGTCTGGACAGGGGGCACCAGCCCCAGCATTTT
v_gene: TRBV7-2; abundance: once; j_gene: TRBJ1-2; d_gene: TRBD1; CDR3aa: CASREDRLIYGYTF; CDR3nt: TGTGCCAGCAGGGAGGACAGGCTGATCTATGGCTACACCTTC
v_gene: TRBV7-9; abundance: NA; j_gene: TRBJ1-1; d_gene: NA; CDR3aa: CASRPPEGRLNTEAFF; CDR3nt: TGTGCCAGCAGACCCCCGGAGGGCCGATTGAACACTGAAGCTTTCTTT
v_gene: TRBV5-1; abundance: NA; j_gene: TRBJ2-5; d_gene: TRBD2; CDR3aa: CASSRSGGQETQYF; CDR3nt: TGCGCCAGCAGCAGGTCCGGGGGGCAAGAGACCCAGTACTTC
v_gene: TRBV6-5; abundance: NA; j_gene: TRBJ2-3; d_gene: NA; CDR3aa: CASGWATDTQYF; CDR3nt: TGTGCCAGCGGTTGGGCGACAGATACGCAGTATTTT
v_gene: TRBV10-3; abundance: NA; j_gene: TRBJ1-4; d_gene: TRBD1; CDR3aa: CAISELQGPNEKLFF; CDR3nt: TGTGCCATCAGTGAGCTACAGGGGCCAAATGAAAAACTGTTTTTT
v_gene: TRBV4-2; abundance: NA; j_gene: TRBJ2-7; d_gene: NA; CDR3aa: CASSQEVLGTSYEQYF; CDR3nt: TGTGCCAGCAGCCAAGAAGTGTTGGGCACCTCCTACGAGCAGTACTTC
v_gene: TRBV6-2/TRBV6-3; abundance: NA; j_gene: TRBJ1-1; d_gene: TRBD1; CDR3aa: CASSYPTGGANIEAFF; CDR3nt: TGTGCCAGCAGTTACCCTACAGGGGGAGCTAATATTGAAGCTTTCTTT
v_gene: TRBV9; abundance: NA; j_gene: TRBJ1-6; d_gene: NA; CDR3aa: CASSVEGDRNSPLHF; CDR3nt: TGTGCCAGCAGCGTAGAAGGGGATCGGAATTCACCCCTCCACTTT
v_gene: TRBV19; abundance: few; j_gene: TRBJ1-5; d_gene: NA; CDR3aa: CASAGGTTGPQPQHF; CDR3nt: TGTGCCAGTGCGGGAGGGACAACAGGGCCTCAGCCCCAGCATTTT
v_gene: TRBV6-4; abundance: NA; j_gene: TRBJ1-1; d_gene: NA; CDR3aa: CASRKDGTPNTEAFF; CDR3nt: TGTGCCAGCAGGAAGGATGGGACACCGAACACTGAAGCTTTCTTT
v_gene: TRBV27; abundance: few; j_gene: TRBJ2-7; d_gene: TRBD1; CDR3aa: CASSFHRGRASYEQYF; CDR3nt: TGTGCCAGCAGTTTCCACAGGGGGCGCGCCTCCTACGAGCAGTACTTC
v_gene: TRBV14; abundance: NA; j_gene: TRBJ2-5; d_gene: NA; CDR3aa: CASSRMGLWRETQYF; CDR3nt: TGTGCCAGCAGCCGCATGGGATTGTGGAGGGAGACCCAGTACTTC
v_gene: TRBV7-9; abundance: NA; j_gene: TRBJ1-2; d_gene: TRBD1; CDR3aa: CASSSVLGQGDYGYTF; CDR3nt: TGTGCCAGCAGCTCAGTCCTTGGCCAGGGGGACTATGGCTACACCTTC
v_gene: TRBV2; abundance: NA; j_gene: TRBJ1-1; d_gene: TRBD1; CDR3aa: CASSGRDRRRWGAFF; CDR3nt: TGTGCCAGCAGTGGCCGGGACAGGAGGAGGTGGGGAGCTTTCTTT
v_gene: TRBV14; abundance: NA; j_gene: TRBJ2-2; d_gene: NA; CDR3aa: CASSPLTGELFF; CDR3nt: TGTGCCAGCAGCCCTCTCACCGGGGAGCTGTTTTTT
v_gene: TRBV10-3; abundance: NA; j_gene: TRBJ1-5; d_gene: NA; CDR3aa: CAIGQSDQPQHF; CDR3nt: TGTGCCATAGGACAGAGCGATCAGCCCCAGCATTTT
v_gene: TRBV7-6; abundance: few; j_gene: TRBJ1-1; d_gene: NA; CDR3aa: CASSFPLNGAVNTEAFF; CDR3nt: TGTGCCAGCAGCTTTCCCCTTAATGGGGCGGTGAACACTGAAGCTTTCTTT
v_gene: TRBV5-1; abundance: NA; j_gene: TRBJ2-7; d_gene: NA; CDR3aa: CASSLESATSYEQYF; CDR3nt: TGCGCCAGCAGCTTGGAATCAGCGACCTCCTACGAGCAGTACTTC
v_gene: TRBV12-3/TRBV12-4; abundance: few; j_gene: TRBJ2-7; d_gene: NA; CDR3aa: CASSRIGYEQYF; CDR3nt: TGTGCCAGCAGCAGGATAGGCTACGAGCAGTACTTC
v_gene: TRBV29-1; abundance: NA; j_gene: TRBJ1-5; d_gene: TRBD1; CDR3aa: CSVTGGYSNQPQHF; CDR3nt: TGCAGCGTAACAGGGGGTTATAGCAATCAGCCCCAGCATTTT
v_gene: TRBV18; abundance: NA; j_gene: TRBJ2-7; d_gene: NA; CDR3aa: CASSPVRLGSSYEQYF; CDR3nt: TGTGCCAGCTCACCAGTTCGGCTAGGGAGCTCCTACGAGCAGTACTTC
v_gene: TRBV6-5; abundance: NA; j_gene: TRBJ1-3; d_gene: NA; CDR3aa: CASTTTRTGNTIYF; CDR3nt: TGTGCCAGCACCACGACTCGAACTGGAAACACCATATATTTT
v_gene: TRBV5-1; abundance: NA; j_gene: TRBJ1-1; d_gene: TRBD1; CDR3aa: CASSLEGTGVGMTEAFF; CDR3nt: TGCGCCAGCAGCTTGGAGGGGACAGGGGTCGGTATGACTGAAGCTTTCTTT
v_gene: TRBV11-2; abundance: NA; j_gene: TRBJ2-3; d_gene: TRBD2; CDR3aa: CASSAGDRPTDTQYF; CDR3nt: TGTGCCAGCAGCGCGGGAGATCGGCCCACAGATACGCAGTATTTT
v_gene: TRBV7-9; abundance: few; j_gene: TRBJ1-1; d_gene: NA; CDR3aa: CASSSIRQFTEAFF; CDR3nt: TGTGCCAGCAGCTCCATTCGACAGTTCACTGAAGCTTTCTTT